Shown below are 16 T cell receptor beta chains from a single sample sequenced in a study of T-cell reconstitution after alpha-beta-depleted transplantation in children (dated by TCRdb to 2016 to 2017). Receptor libraries were prepared by PCR. For sequencing, an Illumina HiSeq 2500 was employed. TCR library preparation used molecular barcoding, with unique molecular identifiers applied to normalize quantification of the TCRbeta repertoire. TCRdb took the public reads, trimmed them with fastp at Q25, ran MiXCR for clone calling and kept in-frame beta chains. Rows with a matching CDR3 protein are joined into one entry that keeps the most common DNA and genes. Here the sample has fewer than 700,000 distinct CDR3 sequences; 10% to 15% occur a single time. The ten largest clones capture 2.2% of the sample. In light of the paper, this sample's treatment or condition label describes: allogeneic hematopoietic cell transplantation with graft depleted of TCRalphabeta T cells and CD19 B cells.

The sample in question was PBMCs, mostly from graft donor cells, obtained 360 days after TCRalphabeta/CD19-depleted stem cell transplant. The source is a male patient younger than 18 who had a stem cell transplant for acute myeloid leukemia, so the T cells may come from the graft donor.

The chain couples TRBV9 to TRBJ2-6; no clear D. Trimming removed 0 bases from V and 0 bases from J, with 16 bases in between. This CDR3 has 19 amino acids. The germline gives CDR1 SGDLS, CDR2 YYNGEE. DNA of the CDR3: TGTGCCAGCAGCGTAGAGGCGGCGCGGAAAACCTCTGGGGCCAACGTCCTGACTTTC. This codes for CASSVEAARKTSGANVLTF.

The CDR3 sequence: CASPGVNTEAFF. DNA of the CDR3: TGTGCCAGCCCCGGCGTTAACACTGAAGCTTTCTTT. This rearrangement joins TRBV18 to TRBJ1-1; no definite D call. Trimming took off 8 bases at V and 2 bases at J, with 9 bases between the two ends. CDR3 size: 12 residues. Germline V gives CDR1 KGHSH, CDR2 LQKENI.

This clonotype was counted between two and nine times. The chain is built from TRBV12-3 or TRBV12-4 and TRBJ1-3; D is undetermined. The CDR3 covers 13 residues. Trimming cost V 6 bases and J 2 bases, with 8 bases left between them. CDR3 sequence: CASSRTAGNTIYF. DNA for the CDR3: TGTGCCAGCAGCAGGACGGCTGGAAACACCATATATTTT.

This clonotype occurred once. V usage is TRBV29-1 and J usage is TRBJ2-2; D is unclear. From germline, CDR1 is SQVTM and CDR2 ANQGSEA. The CDR3 is made up of 14 amino acids. The ends were cut back, 7 bases at V and 4 bases at J, with 16 bases in the middle. CDR3 protein: CSAPIGKATGELFF. CDR3 nucleotide sequence: TGCAGCGCACCTATTGGGAAGGCCACCGGGGAGCTGTTTTTT.

This chain links TRBV7-3 with TRBJ2-3; 10 nucleotides agree with TRBD2. Germline values: CDR1 SGHTA, CDR2 FQGTGA. The CDR3 spans 15 residues. J lost 0 bases, V lost 5 bases, and 2 bases had no gene match. In DNA, the CDR3 is TGTGCCAGCAGCCCGGGACTAGCGAGCACAGATACGCAGTATTTT. This encodes CASSPGLASTDTQYF.

This clonotype was seen more than once but under ten times. The V call is TRBV4-3, the J call TRBJ2-7; 11 bases map to TRBD2. V gave up 1 base and J gave up 3 bases; unmatched junction bases: 17. Germline V gene data show CDR1 as LGHNA and CDR2 as YSLEER. The CDR3 sequence is 20 residues long. The CDR3 DNA is TGCGCCAGCAGCCAAGTCCTTAGCGGGAGGGATGGGGATAATGTCTACGAGCAGTACTTC. Its protein is CASSQVLSGRDGDNVYEQYF.

The V gene is TRBV9, the J gene TRBJ2-1; either TRBD1 or TRBD2 may supply D (6 bases each). Trimming pared 5 bases from V and 0 bases from J, leaving 15 bases between. The germline gives CDR1 SGDLS, CDR2 YYNGEE. CDR3 size: 16 residues. For the CDR3, the DNA is TGTGCCAGCAGGGGGGCAAACGGGAGCTCCTACAATGAGCAGTTCTTC. Residues: CASRGANGSSYNEQFF.

The table lists this clonotype with a few counts. CDR3: CGRPGTGPANTGELFF. The CDR3 DNA is TGTGGCCGTCCCGGGACAGGACCCGCGAACACCGGGGAGCTGTTTTTT. The chain carries TRBV28 and TRBJ2-2, with 8 bases lining up with TRBD1. CDR1 and CDR2 (germline): MDHEN, SYDVKM. The CDR3 has 16 amino acids.

This clonotype was detected only a few times. The chain joins TRBV7-2 to TRBJ1-2; 7 positions match TRBD1. The V and J ends lost 2 bases and 8 bases, in that order; junction bases with no gene match: 11. Per the germline V gene, CDR1 is SGHTA and CDR2 is FQGNSA. CDR3 size: 15 residues. CDR3 DNA sequence: TGTGCCAGCAGCTTATGGACAGGCGAGGAAGAGGGCTACACCTTC. Translating gives CASSLWTGEEEGYTF.

The chain couples TRBV28 to TRBJ2-2; TRBD1 aligns across 12 bases. J gave up 5 bases and V 5 bases, and 9 bases lay outside the gene matches. Germline CDR1 MDHEN, CDR2 SYDVKM. The CDR3 has 17 amino acids. The CDR3 protein is CASSPSGQGAETGELFF. The CDR3 nucleotides are TGTGCCAGCAGTCCCTCGGGACAGGGGGCAGAGACCGGGGAGCTGTTTTTT.

This clonotype occurred many times. DNA for the CDR3: TGTGCCAGCAGCCAAGAAGGCGGGTCAGGGGCCAAAAACATTCAGTACTTC. Its translation: CASSQEGGSGAKNIQYF. The chain links TRBV3-1 to TRBJ2-4; D is perhaps TRBD1 or TRBD2 (5 bases each). Per the germline V gene, CDR1 is LGHDT and CDR2 is YNNKEL (reference sequence). V was trimmed by 0 bases and J by 1 base, leaving 13 bases between them. This CDR3 has 17 residues.

This chain links TRBV4-3 with TRBJ2-7, with D perhaps matching TRBD2 (5 bases). The CDR3 covers 13 residues. Per germline, CDR1 LGHNA and CDR2 YSLEER. V lost 4 bases to trimming and J lost 3 bases, with 10 bases between them. CDR3 amino acids: CASSPWRNYEQYF. For the CDR3, the DNA is TGCGCCAGCAGCCCTTGGAGGAACTACGAGCAGTACTTC.

The rearrangement uses TRBV6-5 and TRBJ2-7; possibly TRBD2 for D (6 bases). The CDR3 contains 11 residues. Germline CDR1 reads MNHEY; CDR2 reads SVGAGI. Trimming removed 7 bases from V and 5 bases from J, with 9 bases in between. The CDR3 region has the DNA TGTGCCAGCATTCGCGGGGACGAGCAGTACTTC. It specifies CASIRGDEQYF.

The chain combines TRBV7-2 with TRBJ2-7; D gene ambiguous. This CDR3 region has 13 residues. V lost 6 bases and J lost 2, with 11 bases in between. Germline-derived CDR1 and CDR2 are SGHTA and FQGNSA. The CDR3 region is CASSYPIAYEQYF. The DNA of the CDR3 is TGTGCCAGCAGTTACCCTATAGCCTACGAGCAGTACTTC.

This clonotype was seen only a few times. This rearrangement joins TRBV18 to TRBJ2-3; possibly TRBD2 for D (5 bases). This CDR3 comprises 12 residues. CDR1 KGHSH and CDR2 LQKENI come from the germline V gene. Trimming stripped 5 bases from V and 6 bases from J, with 9 bases between. This chain's CDR3 is CASSIREDTQYF. The CDR3 DNA reads TGTGCCAGCTCAATAAGGGAGGATACGCAGTATTTT.

This clonotype occurred a few times. The genes are TRBV20-1 and TRBJ2-7, with D perhaps TRBD2 (6 bases). The CDR3 extends over 13 amino acids. Trimming left V 3 bases short and J 1 base short, with 10 bases between. From germline, CDR1 is DFQATT and CDR2 SNEGSKA (reference sequence). The CDR3 DNA is TGCAGTGCTAGTGTAGCGGTATCCTACGAGCAGTACTTC. It translates to CSASVAVSYEQYF.